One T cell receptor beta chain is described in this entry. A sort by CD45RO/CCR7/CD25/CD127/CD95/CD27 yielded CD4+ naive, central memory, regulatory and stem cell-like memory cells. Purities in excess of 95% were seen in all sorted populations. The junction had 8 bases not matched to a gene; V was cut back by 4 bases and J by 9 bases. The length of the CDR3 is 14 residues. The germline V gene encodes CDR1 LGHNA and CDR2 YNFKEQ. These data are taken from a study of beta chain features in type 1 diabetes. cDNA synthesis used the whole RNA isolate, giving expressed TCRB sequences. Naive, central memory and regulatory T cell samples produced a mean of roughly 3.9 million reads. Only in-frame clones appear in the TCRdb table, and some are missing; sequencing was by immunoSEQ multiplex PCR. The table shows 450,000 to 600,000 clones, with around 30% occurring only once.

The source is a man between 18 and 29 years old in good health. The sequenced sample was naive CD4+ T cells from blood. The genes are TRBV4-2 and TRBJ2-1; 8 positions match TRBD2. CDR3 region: CASSRGLAATEQFF. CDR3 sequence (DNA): TGTGCCAGCAGCCGCGGACTAGCTGCCACTGAGCAGTTCTTC.